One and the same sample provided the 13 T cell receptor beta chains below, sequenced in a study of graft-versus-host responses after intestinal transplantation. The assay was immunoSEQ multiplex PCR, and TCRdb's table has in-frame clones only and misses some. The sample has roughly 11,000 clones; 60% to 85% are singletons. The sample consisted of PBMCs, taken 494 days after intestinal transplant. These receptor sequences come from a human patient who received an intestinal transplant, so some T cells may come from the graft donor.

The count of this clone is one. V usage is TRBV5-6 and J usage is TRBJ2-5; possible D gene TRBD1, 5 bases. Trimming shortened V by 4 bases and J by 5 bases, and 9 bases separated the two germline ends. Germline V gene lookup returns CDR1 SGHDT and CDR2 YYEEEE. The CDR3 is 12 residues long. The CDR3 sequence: CASSPGMETQYF. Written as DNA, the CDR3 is TGTGCCAGCAGCCCAGGGATGGAGACCCAGTACTTC.

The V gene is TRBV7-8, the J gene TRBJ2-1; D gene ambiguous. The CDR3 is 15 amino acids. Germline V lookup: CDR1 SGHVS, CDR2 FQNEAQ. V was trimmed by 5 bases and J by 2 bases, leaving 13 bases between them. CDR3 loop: CASSRRPDTYNEQFF. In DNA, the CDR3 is TGTGCCAGCAGCCGCCGTCCAGATACCTACAATGAGCAGTTCTTC.

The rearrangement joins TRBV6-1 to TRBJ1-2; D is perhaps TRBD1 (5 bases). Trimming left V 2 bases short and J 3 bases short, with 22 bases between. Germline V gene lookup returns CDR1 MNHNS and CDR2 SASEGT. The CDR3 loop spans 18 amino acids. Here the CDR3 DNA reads TGTGCCAGCAGTGAATCGGTGGGCATGGGGGGAGGGGACTATGGCTACACCTTC. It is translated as CASSESVGMGGGDYGYTF.

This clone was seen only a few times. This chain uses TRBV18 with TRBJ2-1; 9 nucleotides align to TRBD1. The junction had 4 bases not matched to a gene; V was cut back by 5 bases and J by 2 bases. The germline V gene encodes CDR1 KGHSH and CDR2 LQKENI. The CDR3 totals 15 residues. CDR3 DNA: TGTGCCAGCTCAGAGGGGACAGGGACCTACAATGAGCAGTTCTTC. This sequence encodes CASSEGTGTYNEQFF.

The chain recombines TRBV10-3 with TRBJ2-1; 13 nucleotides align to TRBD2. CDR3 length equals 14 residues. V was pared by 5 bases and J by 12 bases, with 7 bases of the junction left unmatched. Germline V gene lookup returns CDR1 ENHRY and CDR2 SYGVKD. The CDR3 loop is CAISPGLAGTGQFF. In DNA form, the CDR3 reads TGTGCCATCAGTCCGGGACTAGCGGGAACTGGGCAGTTCTTC.

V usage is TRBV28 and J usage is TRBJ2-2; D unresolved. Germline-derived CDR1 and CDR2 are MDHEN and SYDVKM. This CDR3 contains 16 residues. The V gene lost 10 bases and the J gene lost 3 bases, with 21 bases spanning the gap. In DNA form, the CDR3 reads TGTGCCACCGAAAACGAACGAATATGGGACACCGGGGAGCTGTTTTTT. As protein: CATENERIWDTGELFF.

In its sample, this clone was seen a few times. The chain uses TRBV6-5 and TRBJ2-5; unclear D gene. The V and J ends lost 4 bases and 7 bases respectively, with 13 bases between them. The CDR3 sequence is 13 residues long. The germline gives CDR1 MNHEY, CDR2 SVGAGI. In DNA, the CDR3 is TGTGCCAGCAGTTTCTCAGGCCCAGGGACCCAGTACTTC. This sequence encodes CASSFSGPGTQYF.

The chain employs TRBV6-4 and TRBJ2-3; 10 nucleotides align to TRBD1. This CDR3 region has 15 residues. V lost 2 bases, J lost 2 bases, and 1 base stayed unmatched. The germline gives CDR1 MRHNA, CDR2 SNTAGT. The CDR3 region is CASSDGTGDTDTQYF. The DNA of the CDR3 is TGTGCCAGCAGTGACGGGACAGGGGACACAGATACGCAGTATTTT.

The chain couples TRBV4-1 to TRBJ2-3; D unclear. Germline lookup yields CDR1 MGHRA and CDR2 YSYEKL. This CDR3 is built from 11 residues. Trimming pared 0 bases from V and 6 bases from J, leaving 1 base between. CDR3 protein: CASSQEDTQYF. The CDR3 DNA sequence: TGCGCCAGCAGCCAAGAGGATACGCAGTATTTT.

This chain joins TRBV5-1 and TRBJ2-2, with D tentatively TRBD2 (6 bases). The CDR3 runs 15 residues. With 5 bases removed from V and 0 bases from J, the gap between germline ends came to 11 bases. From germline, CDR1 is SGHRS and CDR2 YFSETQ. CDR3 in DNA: TGCGCCAGCAGGGGGACTGGCGCGAACACCGGGGAGCTGTTTTTT. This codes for CASRGTGANTGELFF.

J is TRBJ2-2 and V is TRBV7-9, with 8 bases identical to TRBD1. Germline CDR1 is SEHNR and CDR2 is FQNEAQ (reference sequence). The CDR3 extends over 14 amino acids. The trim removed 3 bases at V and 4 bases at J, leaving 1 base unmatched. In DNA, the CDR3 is TGTGCCAGCAGCTTCAGGGGGCTCACCGGGGAGCTGTTTTTT. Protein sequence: CASSFRGLTGELFF.

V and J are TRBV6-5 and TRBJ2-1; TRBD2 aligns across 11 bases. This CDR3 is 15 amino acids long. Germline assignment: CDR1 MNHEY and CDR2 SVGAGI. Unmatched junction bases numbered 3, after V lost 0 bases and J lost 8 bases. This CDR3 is CASSYSSGGVDEQFF. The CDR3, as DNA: TGTGCCAGCAGTTACTCTAGCGGGGGGGTGGATGAGCAGTTCTTC.

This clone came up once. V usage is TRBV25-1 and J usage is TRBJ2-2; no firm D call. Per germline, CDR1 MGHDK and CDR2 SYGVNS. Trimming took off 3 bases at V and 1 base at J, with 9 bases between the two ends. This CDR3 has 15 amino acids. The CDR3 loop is CASSDYVLNTGELFF. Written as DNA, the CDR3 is TGTGCCAGCAGTGACTACGTTCTGAACACCGGGGAGCTGTTTTTT.